These 25 T cell receptor beta chains were all obtained from the same sample, sequenced in a study of blood T cell repertoires in COVID-19. TCRdb keeps only in-frame clones here, not all; method: immunoSEQ multiplex PCR. This sample has 140,000 or so clones, with approximately 81% found just once. The sequenced material came from peripheral blood. These TCRs come from a human donor with acute or convalescent COVID-19. The donor label of this sample is uncertain.

The V and J genes are TRBV5-8 and TRBJ1-5; D not resolved. The V end lost 4 bases, the J end lost 4 bases, and 15 bases lay between the germline ends. Germline values: CDR1 SGHTS, CDR2 YDEGEE. This CDR3 spans 15 amino acids. The CDR3 protein is CASSEAERFNQPQHF. Written as DNA, the CDR3 is TGTGCCAGCAGCGAGGCGGAAAGGTTTAATCAGCCCCAGCATTTT.

The V gene is TRBV30, the J gene TRBJ2-5; 9 bases align to TRBD1. CDR1 is GTSNPN and CDR2 is SVGIG in the germline V gene (reference sequence). The CDR3 spans 15 residues. The trim removed 1 base at V and 3 bases at J, leaving 6 bases unmatched. This chain's CDR3 is CAWSGGQGLKETQYF. As DNA, the CDR3 is TGTGCCTGGAGTGGGGGACAGGGATTGAAAGAGACCCAGTACTTC.

The chain has TRBV2 and TRBJ1-6; weak D call: TRBD1 (5 bases). Germline assignment: CDR1 SNHLY and CDR2 FYNNEI. The germline V and J ends were trimmed by 8 bases and 0 bases, with 8 bases remaining between them. This CDR3 contains 14 residues. The CDR3 region has the DNA TGTGCCAGCGGACAAGTCTCCTATAATTCACCCCTCCACTTT. Amino acids: CASGQVSYNSPLHF.

The chain recombines TRBV4-2 with TRBJ1-3; D possibly corresponds to TRBD1 (6 bases). V gave up 2 bases and J gave up 4 bases, with 18 bases separating them. CDR1 and CDR2 (germline): LGHNA, YNFKEQ. This CDR3 spans 17 amino acids. This CDR3 is CASSQPATTGPGNTIYF. The DNA for the CDR3 is TGTGCCAGCAGCCAACCCGCCACGACAGGTCCCGGAAACACCATATATTTT.

This rearrangement joins TRBV14 to TRBJ2-5, with a possible D match to TRBD2 (6 bases). Germline assignment: CDR1 SGHDN and CDR2 FVKESK. The CDR3 contains 15 residues. The germline V and J ends were trimmed by 1 base and 5 bases, with 14 bases remaining between them. The chain's CDR3 is CASSQGGLRLETQYF. For the CDR3, the DNA is TGTGCCAGCAGCCAAGGAGGACTACGACTTGAGACCCAGTACTTC.

The rearrangement links TRBV11-2 to TRBJ2-1; D call uncertain. CDR3 length: 15 amino acids. Trimming pared 5 bases from V and 4 bases from J, leaving 15 bases between. Germline V gene lookup returns CDR1 SGHAT and CDR2 FQNNGV. CDR3 sequence reads: CASSIGTYSYNEQFF. DNA for the CDR3: TGTGCCAGCAGCATCGGTACTTACTCGTACAATGAGCAGTTCTTC.

The chain carries TRBV10-3 and TRBJ1-2, with TRBD1 matching over 11 bases. J lost 8 bases, V lost 10 bases, and 12 bases had no gene match. Germline CDR1 reads ENHRY; CDR2 reads SYGVKD. The CDR3 is made up of 14 amino acids. The CDR3 protein is CASKPGTGGRGYTF. The CDR3 DNA sequence: TGTGCCAGTAAACCCGGGACAGGGGGTAGGGGCTACACCTTC.

The rearrangement links TRBV21-1 to TRBJ1-1; TRBD1, the table's D call, lacks a check against the DNA. TRBV21-1 is classified as a pseudogene. The CDR3 consists of 14 residues. The CDR3 DNA is TGTGCCAGCAGCAGGGGGCGTGTGAACACTGAAGCTTTCTTT. As protein: CASSRGRVNTEAFF.

The chain employs TRBV24-1 and TRBJ2-2; D is perhaps TRBD2 (5 bases). The CDR3 extends over 14 amino acids. V was clipped by 9 bases and J by 5 bases, with 15 bases between them. Germline CDR1 KGHDR, CDR2 SFDVKD. Here the CDR3 DNA reads TGTGCCACCCATCCCTCAGGCGGGACCGGGGAGCTGTTTTTT. Translated: CATHPSGGTGELFF.

This clone was seen a few times. The rearrangement joins TRBV1 to TRBJ1-2; the tabulated D call, TRBD1, remains unverified against the DNA. TRBV1 is designated a pseudogene. The CDR3 consists of 13 residues. The CDR3 reads CTSSQVSNYGYTF. The CDR3 region has the DNA TGCACCAGCAGCCAAGTCAGTAACTATGGCTACACCTTC.

This chain connects TRBV18 to TRBJ1-3; 7 nucleotides align to TRBD1. The germline V gene encodes CDR1 KGHSH and CDR2 LQKENI. Trimming at V came to 3 bases and at J to 2 bases, leaving 4 bases not matched to a gene. CDR3 length equals 15 residues. The CDR3 sequence: CASSPQGDPGNTIYF. For the CDR3, the DNA is TGTGCCAGCTCACCTCAGGGGGATCCTGGAAACACCATATATTTT.

This chain connects TRBV18 to TRBJ1-3; D gene unclear. This CDR3 is built from 14 residues. V was shortened by 5 bases and J by 9 bases, with 17 bases between the two germline ends. The germline V gene has CDR1 KGHSH and CDR2 LQKENI. The CDR3 sequence: CASSEDVSAATIYF. As DNA, the CDR3 is TGTGCCAGCTCAGAAGATGTATCGGCGGCCACCATATATTTT.

The CDR3: CASSRQGAAAGNTIYF. DNA for the CDR3: TGTGCCAGCAGTCGACAGGGGGCAGCGGCTGGAAACACCATATATTTT. This chain uses TRBV6-6 with TRBJ1-3; 10 bases map to TRBD1. CDR3 length: 16 amino acids. V was clipped by 5 bases and J by 2 bases; unmatched bases: 6. CDR1 and CDR2 (germline): MNHNY, SVGAGI (reference sequence).

V gene TRBV11-2 combines with J gene TRBJ1-6, with a tentative D call TRBD1 (6 bases). CDR1 is SGHAT, CDR2 FQNNGV, per germline. With 2 bases removed from V and 8 bases from J, the gap between germline ends came to 13 bases. The CDR3 loop spans 15 amino acids. CDR3 in amino acids: CASSLIWTADSPLHF. Written as DNA, the CDR3 is TGTGCCAGCAGCTTAATTTGGACAGCGGATTCACCCCTCCACTTT.

The chain couples TRBV12-5 to TRBJ2-1; 7 nucleotides line up with TRBD1. CDR1 LGHNT and CDR2 FRNRAP come from the germline V gene. V lost 1 base and J lost 7; bases outside the gene matches: 4. This CDR3 comprises 14 residues. CDR3 sequence reads: CASGLETGLNEQFF. In DNA, the CDR3 is TGTGCTAGTGGTTTGGAGACAGGGCTGAATGAGCAGTTCTTC.

This clone was found a few times. V usage is TRBV11-2 and J usage is TRBJ1-4, with 7 bases identical to TRBD1. Germline V gene lookup returns CDR1 SGHAT and CDR2 FQNNGV. The CDR3 runs to 13 residues. V dropped 7 bases and J dropped 6; count of bases not matched to a gene: 5. Here the CDR3 DNA reads TGTGCCAGCACGGACAGGACCGATGAAAAACTGTTTTTT. Protein: CASTDRTDEKLFF.

The rearrangement links TRBV28 to TRBJ1-1; D is possibly TRBD1 (5 bases). Trimming stripped 5 bases from V and 8 bases from J, with 12 bases between. CDR1 MDHEN and CDR2 SYDVKM come from the germline V gene. The length of the CDR3 is 12 residues. CDR3 DNA sequence: TGTGCCAGCAGTCGTACGGGGGTAGAAGCTTTCTTT. Translated: CASSRTGVEAFF. The entire variable domain, with the rest obtained from reference TRBV28 and TRBJ1-1, is as follows: DVKVTQSSRYLVKRTGEKVFLECVQDMDHENMFWYRQDPGLGLRLIYFSYDVKMKEKGDIPEGYSVSREKKERFSLILESASTNQTSMYLCASSRTGVEAFFGQGTRLTVV.

The J gene is TRBJ1-1, the V gene TRBV9; 7 nucleotides match TRBD1. From germline, CDR1 is SGDLS and CDR2 YYNGEE. V shed 3 bases, J shed 0 bases, and the junction held 14 bases outside the gene matches. The CDR3 consists of 18 residues. The CDR3 bases are TGTGCCAGCAGCGCAAAAATGGACAGGCTTATGATGAACACTGAAGCTTTCTTT. Encoded protein: CASSAKMDRLMMNTEAFF.

In this sample, this clone turned up once. The chain couples TRBV21-1 to TRBJ1-6; TRBD1, as called in the table, went unchecked against the DNA. TRBV21-1 is deemed a pseudogene. The CDR3 consists of 12 residues. CDR3 protein: CASSKGGSPLHF. The CDR3 coding sequence is TGTGCCAGCAGCAAAGGGGGCTCACCCCTCCACTTT.

V gene TRBV5-4 combines with J gene TRBJ1-2; TRBD1 matches at 7 bases. The V segment lost 0 bases and the J segment 0 bases; nucleotides outside the gene matches: 5. Germline V gene data show CDR1 as SGHNT and CDR2 as YYREEE (reference sequence). The CDR3 has 16 residues. The CDR3 sequence is CASSLEGARANYGYTF. CDR3 DNA sequence: TGTGCCAGCAGCTTGGAGGGGGCCCGAGCTAACTATGGCTACACCTTC.

The gene calls are TRBV7-2 and TRBJ1-3; no firm D call. In germline, CDR1 is SGHTA, CDR2 FQGNSA. The CDR3 totals 14 residues. Between the trimmed V and J ends, which lost 5 bases and 0 bases, there was a span of 8 bases. CDR3 region: CASSTESSGNTIYF. CDR3 DNA sequence: TGTGCCAGCAGCACCGAGTCCTCTGGAAACACCATATATTTT.

The V call is TRBV24-1, the J call TRBJ1-2; 10 positions agree with TRBD1. V lost 3 bases, J lost 3 bases, and 9 bases stayed unmatched. The germline V gene has CDR1 KGHDR and CDR2 SFDVKD. This CDR3 spans 17 amino acids. Here the CDR3 DNA reads TGTGCCACCAGTGATCCATACGGGACAGGGGATCACTATGGCTACACCTTC. Its translation is CATSDPYGTGDHYGYTF.

J is TRBJ2-3 and V is TRBV4-2; 7 positions agree with TRBD2. The junction had 10 bases not matched to a gene; V was cut back by 5 bases and J by 5 bases. CDR3 length: 15 amino acids. Germline loops: CDR1 LGHNA, CDR2 YNFKEQ. The CDR3 reads CASSSQRDAEDTQYF. CDR3 bases: TGTGCCAGCAGCTCCCAGCGGGATGCCGAAGATACGCAGTATTTT.

The rearrangement links TRBV7-9 to TRBJ2-1; possible D gene TRBD2, 5 bases. Germline V gene data show CDR1 as SEHNR and CDR2 as FQNEAQ (reference sequence). Trimming cost V 8 bases and J 7 bases, with 15 bases left between them. The CDR3 contains 13 residues. CDR3 residues: CASPLTSFNEQFF. DNA of the CDR3: TGTGCCAGCCCACTTACTAGTTTTAATGAGCAGTTCTTC.

Comments on this clone: Other DNA sequences from this sample encode an identical CDR3 as well. The CDR3 coding sequence is TGTGCCTGGGACAGGTGGAACACTGAAGCTTTCTTT. It encodes CAWDRWNTEAFF. The genes are TRBV30 and TRBJ1-1, with D possibly being TRBD1 (6 bases). CDR3 length: 12 residues. Per the germline V gene, CDR1 is GTSNPN and CDR2 is SVGIG (reference sequence). V was trimmed by 5 bases and J by 1 base, leaving 8 bases between them.